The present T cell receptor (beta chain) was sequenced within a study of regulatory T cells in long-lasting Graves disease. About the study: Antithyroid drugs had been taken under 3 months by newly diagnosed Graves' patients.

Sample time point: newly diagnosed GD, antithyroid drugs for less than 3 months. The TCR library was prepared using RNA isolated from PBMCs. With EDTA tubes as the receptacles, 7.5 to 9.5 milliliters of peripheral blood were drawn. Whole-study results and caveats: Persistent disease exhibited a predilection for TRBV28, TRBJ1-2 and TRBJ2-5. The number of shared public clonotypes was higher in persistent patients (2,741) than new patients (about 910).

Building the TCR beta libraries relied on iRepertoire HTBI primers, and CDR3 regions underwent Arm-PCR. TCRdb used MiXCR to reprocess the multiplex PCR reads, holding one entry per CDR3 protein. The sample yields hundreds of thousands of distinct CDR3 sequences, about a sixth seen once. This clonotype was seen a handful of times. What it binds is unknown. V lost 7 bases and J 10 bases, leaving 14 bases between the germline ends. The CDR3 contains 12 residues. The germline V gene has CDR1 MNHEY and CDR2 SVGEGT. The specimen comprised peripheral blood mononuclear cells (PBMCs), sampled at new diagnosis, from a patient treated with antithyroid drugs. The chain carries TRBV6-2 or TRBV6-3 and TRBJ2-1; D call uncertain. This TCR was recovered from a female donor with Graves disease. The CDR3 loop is CASTLGIYEQFF. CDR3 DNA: TGTGCCAGCACCCTGGGGATCTACGAGCAGTTCTTC.